Shown below are 23 T cell receptor beta chains from a single sample sequenced in a study of T cells in Graves' hyperthyroidism and ophthalmopathy. From RNA transcripts, TCR beta CDR3 regions were amplified. The HTBI primer set served for first-round RT-PCR of the TCR CDR3. From the multiplex PCR reads, TCRdb called clonotypes with MiXCR, one entry per CDR3 protein. Of about 640,000 distinct CDR3 sequences in the sample, roughly 20% are singletons; the top ten hold about 35%. The sample comprised blood. The receptors were gathered from a man aged 25 to 40 with Graves' ophthalmopathy.

This clonotype was counted at least ten times. The chain employs TRBV2 and TRBJ2-1; 7 bases line up with TRBD2. The CDR3 has 15 amino acids. With 4 bases clipped from V and 8 bases from J, the junction kept 11 bases outside the gene matches. Germline V gene sequence: CDR1 SNHLY, CDR2 FYNNEI. The CDR3 DNA reads TGTGCCAGCAGTGTTACTCTGGCGGGAGTTGATGAGCAGTTCTTC. Amino acid sequence: CASSVTLAGVDEQFF.

The V and J genes are TRBV12-3 or TRBV12-4 and TRBJ2-3; the D gene is possibly TRBD2 (6 bases). The CDR3 spans 17 residues. V lost 3 bases and J 3 bases, leaving 19 bases between the germline ends. For the CDR3, the DNA is TGTGCCAGCAGTTTTAGCGGTAGAGTCCGGGTGACAGATACGCAGTATTTT. Residues: CASSFSGRVRVTDTQYF.

The chain recombines TRBV5-5 with TRBJ2-1; 8 positions agree with TRBD2. The V segment lost 3 bases and the J segment 3 bases; nucleotides outside the gene matches: 5. Germline CDR1 reads SGHKS; CDR2 reads YYEKEE (reference sequence). The CDR3 loop spans 15 amino acids. Here the CDR3 DNA reads TGTGCCAGCAGCTGGGGTAGCGGGGACTACAATGAGCAGTTCTTC. This translates into CASSWGSGDYNEQFF.

The J gene is TRBJ2-1, the V gene TRBV20-1; the D gene is possibly TRBD2 (6 bases). The germline V and J ends were trimmed by 0 bases and 4 bases, with 13 bases remaining between them. CDR1 and CDR2 (germline): DFQATT, SNEGSKA (reference sequence). The CDR3 spans 15 residues. CDR3 bases: TGCAGTGCTAGAGAGACTAGTCGTGGATACAATGAGCAGTTCTTC. Amino acids: CSARETSRGYNEQFF.

The V and J genes are TRBV29-1 and TRBJ2-5; D unresolved. The CDR3 contains 10 residues. Trimming left V 7 bases short and J 10 bases short, with 13 bases between. Germline V gives CDR1 SQVTM, CDR2 ANQGSEA. The chain's CDR3 is CSGGEVGQYF. In DNA, the CDR3 is TGCAGCGGGGGTGAGGTTGGCCAGTACTTC.

The table lists this clonotype with many counts. J is TRBJ2-7 and V is TRBV28, with a possible D match to TRBD2 (6 bases). CDR1 is MDHEN, CDR2 SYDVKM, per germline. V was pared by 4 bases and J by 3 bases, with 10 bases between. The CDR3 spans 13 residues. Here the CDR3 DNA reads TGTGCCAGCAGTTCCGGGGACTTCTACGAGCAGTACTTC. Its protein product is CASSSGDFYEQYF.

This clonotype has just a few counts. The chain combines TRBV5-5 with TRBJ1-1; D gene unclear. Germline V gives CDR1 SGHKS, CDR2 YYEKEE (reference sequence). Trimming removed 3 bases at V and 4 bases at J, with 10 bases between. The CDR3 loop spans 13 amino acids. The CDR3 loop is CASSSLGSTEAFF. For the CDR3, the DNA is TGTGCCAGCAGCTCCTTGGGGTCCACTGAAGCTTTCTTT.

The chain recombines TRBV15 with TRBJ2-1; D is perhaps TRBD2 (6 bases). This CDR3 is built from 11 residues. Germline V CDR1 and CDR2: LNHNV, YYDKDF (reference sequence). V was pared by 8 bases and J by 7 bases, with 9 bases between. CDR3 in DNA: TGTGCCACCGACGGGAGAAATGAGCAGTTCTTC. It yields the protein CATDGRNEQFF.

The gene calls are TRBV6-5 and TRBJ1-5; D is ambiguous. The CDR3 consists of 15 residues. V was trimmed by 0 bases and J by 2 bases, leaving 8 bases between them. CDR1 and CDR2 (germline): MNHEY, SVGAGI. CDR3 bases: TGTGCCAGCAGTTACTCGCCAGCGGGCAATCAGCCCCAGCATTTT. It codes for CASSYSPAGNQPQHF.

This clonotype has ten or more counts. The junction shows a germline mismatch at one end, possibly a read error. The chain links TRBV28 to TRBJ2-5; 8 nucleotides align to TRBD1. CDR3 length: 14 residues. The germline CDR1 and CDR2 sequences are MDHEN and SYDVKM. The DNA for the CDR3 is TGCGCCAGCAGCTTAAGACAGGGGCAAGAGACCCAGTACTTC. Encoded protein: CASSLRQGQETQYF.

This clonotype was seen many times. The rearrangement links TRBV2 to TRBJ2-3, with D perhaps matching TRBD1 (6 bases). Germline V gene data show CDR1 as SNHLY and CDR2 as FYNNEI. V was clipped by 6 bases and J by 10 bases, with 14 bases between them. The CDR3 sequence is 12 residues long. CDR3 bases: TGTGCCAGCAGATTCGACAGGACGGCGCAGTATTTT. This codes for CASRFDRTAQYF.

At least ten counts were recorded for this clonotype. V is TRBV7-2 and J is TRBJ2-5; TRBD2 is a possible D gene (6 bases). V lost 5 bases to trimming and J lost 5 bases, with 15 bases between them. Germline V gene sequence: CDR1 SGHTA, CDR2 FQGNSA. This CDR3 comprises 14 residues. Here the CDR3 DNA reads TGTGCCAGCAGCATCCGACTAGTCGGGGAGACCCAGTACTTC. Protein: CASSIRLVGETQYF.

V and J are TRBV19 and TRBJ1-5; D is unresolved. The CDR3 loop spans 14 amino acids. The germline CDR1 and CDR2 sequences are LNHDA and SQIVND (reference sequence). V was pared by 5 bases and J by 2 bases, with 10 bases between. CDR3 in amino acids: CASSQYLGNQPQHF. CDR3 sequence (DNA): TGTGCCAGTAGTCAGTATCTCGGCAATCAGCCCCAGCATTTT.

This clonotype occurred many times. The V gene is TRBV12-3 or TRBV12-4, the J gene TRBJ2-5; weak D call: TRBD2 (5 bases). This CDR3 comprises 15 residues. V was clipped by 3 bases and J by 2 bases, with 13 bases between them. This chain's CDR3 is CASSFPPGGQETQYF. The CDR3 nucleotides are TGTGCCAGCAGTTTCCCCCCCGGCGGGCAAGAGACCCAGTACTTC.

This clonotype was seen many times. The chain couples TRBV28 to TRBJ2-2, with 11 positions matching TRBD2. The ends lost 6 bases at V and 2 bases at J; junction bases unmatched: 5. This CDR3 contains 16 residues. Germline V gives CDR1 MDHEN, CDR2 SYDVKM. The CDR3 reads CASRLGLAVNTGELFF. The CDR3 DNA reads as TGTGCCAGCAGATTGGGACTAGCGGTCAACACCGGGGAGCTGTTTTTT.

About this clonotype: A much larger clone differs from this one at a single base, so this may be a read error. The chain combines TRBV3-1 with TRBJ2-3, with D possibly TRBD2 on 5 matching bases. Trimming took off 1 base at V and 2 bases at J, with 10 bases between the two ends. The CDR3 contains 15 residues. Germline V lookup: CDR1 LGHDT, CDR2 YNNKEL (reference sequence). The DNA of the CDR3 is TGTGCCAGCAGCCAAGTCGGACGGGACACAGATACGCAGTATTTT. Translating it yields CASSQVGRDTDTQYF.

This rearrangement joins TRBV19 to TRBJ2-7; D assignment may be TRBD1 or TRBD2 (6 bases each). The V gene's germline CDR1 is LNHDA and CDR2 SQIVND (reference sequence). The CDR3 is 15 residues long. Deletions cut 3 bases from V and 6 bases from J, with 18 bases between. CDR3 nucleotide sequence: TGTGCCAGTAGTATTCAACAGGGAGGTTTCTCCGAGCAGTACTTC. Translated, it gives CASSIQQGGFSEQYF. Based on the CDR3 plus reference TRBV19 and TRBJ2-7, the full variable domain is DGGITQSPKYLFRKEGQNVTLSCEQNLNHDAMYWYRQDPGQGLRLIYYSQIVNDFQKGDIAEGYSVSREKKESFPLTVTSAQKNPTAFYLCASSIQQGGFSEQYFGPGTRLTVT.

This clonotype was picked up many times. The DNA for the CDR3 is TGTGCCAGCAGTTCGACCGGGACCGCGAACACTGAAGCTTTCTTT. Amino acids: CASSSTGTANTEAFF. The chain joins TRBV28 to TRBJ1-1; possibly TRBD1 for D (5 bases). Germline assignment: CDR1 MDHEN and CDR2 SYDVKM. This CDR3 spans 15 amino acids. Trimming pared 4 bases from V and 1 base from J, leaving 13 bases between. The entire variable domain, with the rest obtained from reference TRBV28 and TRBJ1-1, is as follows: DVKVTQSSRYLVKRTGEKVFLECVQDMDHENMFWYRQDPGLGLRLIYFSYDVKMKEKGDIPEGYSVSREKKERFSLILESASTNQTSMYLCASSSTGTANTEAFFGQGTRLTVV.

There are a few counts of this clonotype. This sequence joins TRBV7-9 and TRBJ2-7; 9 bases fit TRBD2. CDR1 is SEHNR, CDR2 FQNEAQ, per germline (reference sequence). This CDR3 has 17 amino acids. The V and J ends lost 5 bases and 2 bases, in that order; junction bases with no gene match: 13. CDR3 DNA: TGTGCCAGCAGCCCCTCCCTTCGAGCGGGAGGCACCTACGAGCAGTACTTC. As protein: CASSPSLRAGGTYEQYF.

This clonotype was seen at least ten times. V usage is TRBV11-2 and J usage is TRBJ2-5; D gene ambiguous. V was pared by 6 bases and J by 2 bases, with 16 bases between. There are 15 residues in the CDR3. CDR1 and CDR2 from the germline V gene are SGHAT and FQNNGV. The CDR3 region is CASSQNLLGQETQYF. CDR3 DNA: TGTGCCAGCAGTCAAAACCTCCTGGGGCAAGAGACCCAGTACTTC.

There are a few counts of this clonotype. The V gene is TRBV4-3, the J gene TRBJ1-2; 10 positions match TRBD1. Trimming cost V 0 bases and J 8 bases; bases outside gene matches: 15. The CDR3 consists of 18 residues. Per the germline V gene, CDR1 is LGHNA and CDR2 is YSLEER. The CDR3 protein is CASSQDRQGALWVAGYTF. CDR3 bases: TGCGCCAGCAGCCAAGATCGACAGGGGGCACTTTGGGTTGCCGGCTACACCTTC.

Many counts were recorded for this clonotype. The chain couples TRBV28 to TRBJ2-5, with D maybe TRBD1 (5 bases). The length of the CDR3 is 18 residues. CDR1 is MDHEN, CDR2 SYDVKM, per germline. With 5 bases removed from V and 2 bases from J, the gap between germline ends came to 24 bases. CDR3 bases: TGTGCCAGCAGTCTCTTTGAGGATGTGTGGGGCCGACAAGAGACCCAGTACTTC. This codes for CASSLFEDVWGRQETQYF.

This sequence joins TRBV4-1 and TRBJ1-3; D unresolved. This CDR3 spans 14 amino acids. The germline V and J ends were trimmed by 3 bases and 0 bases, with 6 bases remaining between them. Germline V gene lookup returns CDR1 MGHRA and CDR2 YSYEKL. CDR3 loop: CASSHVVSGNTIYF. The CDR3 DNA is TGCGCCAGCAGCCACGTAGTCTCTGGAAACACCATATATTTT.